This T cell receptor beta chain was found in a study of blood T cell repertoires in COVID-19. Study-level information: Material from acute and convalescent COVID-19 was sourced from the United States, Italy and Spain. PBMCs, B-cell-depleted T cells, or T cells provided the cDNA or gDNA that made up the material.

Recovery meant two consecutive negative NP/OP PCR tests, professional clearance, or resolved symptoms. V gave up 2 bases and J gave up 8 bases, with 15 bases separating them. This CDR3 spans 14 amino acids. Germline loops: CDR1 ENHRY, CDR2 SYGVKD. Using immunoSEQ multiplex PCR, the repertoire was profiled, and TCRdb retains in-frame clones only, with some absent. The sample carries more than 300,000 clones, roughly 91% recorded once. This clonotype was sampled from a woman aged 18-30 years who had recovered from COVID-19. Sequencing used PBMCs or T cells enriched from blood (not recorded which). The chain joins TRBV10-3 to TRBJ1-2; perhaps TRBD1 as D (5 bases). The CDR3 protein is CAISEKRGREGYTF. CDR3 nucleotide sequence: TGTGCCATCAGTGAGAAGAGGGGCCGGGAGGGCTACACCTTC.